This is a list of T cell receptor beta chains from one sample in a study of OX40 agonist ivuxolimab in advanced cancers. Profiling relied on immunoSEQ multiplex PCR, and the TCRdb table lists in-frame clones only, not all of them. Of about 63,000 clones in the sample, 75% to 90% were seen once. The starting material was CD4+ or CD8+ T cells sorted from blood, obtained in a trial of the OX40 agonist ivuxolimab. These receptors were taken from an adult with an advanced solid tumor such as melanoma, head and neck, liver or kidney cancer. The CDR3 runs from the conserved cysteine through the conserved F or W. D genes are given only for firm matches. Rows may omit the clone size; those that give it use once, few, many or a size class.

cdr3_nt: TGCGCCAGCAGCTCTCAACTGGGGACGGTGAACAATGAGCAGTTCTTC; cdr3_aa: CASSSQLGTVNNEQFF; j_call: TRBJ2-1; v_call: TRBV5-1; clone_size: .; d_call: .
cdr3_nt: TGTGCCAGCAGGCTGGCCGGGGACTTTGACTACGAGCAGTACTTC; cdr3_aa: CASRLAGDFDYEQYF; j_call: TRBJ2-7; v_call: TRBV28; clone_size: .; d_call: .
cdr3_nt: TGTGCCAGCAGCTTAGGGGCAGGGACTGAAGCTTTCTTT; cdr3_aa: CASSLGAGTEAFF; j_call: TRBJ1-1; v_call: TRBV7-3; clone_size: .; d_call: .
cdr3_nt: TGTGCCAGCAGCTTAGGCCAGAACAATGAGCAGTTCTTC; cdr3_aa: CASSLGQNNEQFF; j_call: TRBJ2-1; v_call: TRBV11-2; clone_size: .; d_call: .
cdr3_nt: TGTGCCAGTAGGAAGGGGGACAGAGATACCGGGGAGCTGTTTTTT; cdr3_aa: CASRKGDRDTGELFF; j_call: TRBJ2-2; v_call: TRBV19; clone_size: .; d_call: TRBD1
cdr3_nt: TGTGCCATCAGTGAGTCAAGGCCCCTCCACGAGCAGTACTTC; cdr3_aa: CAISESRPLHEQYF; j_call: TRBJ2-7; v_call: TRBV10-3; clone_size: .; d_call: .
cdr3_nt: TGTGCCAATCAGGCGGCGAGCTCCTACGAGCAGTACTTC; cdr3_aa: CANQAASSYEQYF; j_call: TRBJ2-7; v_call: TRBV10-3; clone_size: .; d_call: .
cdr3_nt: TGTGCCAGCAGCCCTTACCCGAGCTCCTACGAGCAGTACTTC; cdr3_aa: CASSPYPSSYEQYF; j_call: TRBJ2-7; v_call: TRBV25-1; clone_size: .; d_call: .
cdr3_nt: TGTGCCAGCAGCGGTGATGGGTTGAGAACGGATACGCAGTATTTT; cdr3_aa: CASSGDGLRTDTQYF; j_call: TRBJ2-3; v_call: TRBV9; clone_size: .; d_call: .
cdr3_nt: TGCAGCGTCACCGAGCGAGCGGGGAACACTGAAGCTTTCTTT; cdr3_aa: CSVTERAGNTEAFF; j_call: TRBJ1-1; v_call: TRBV29-1; clone_size: .; d_call: .
cdr3_nt: TGCGCCAGCAGTGTAAGGACTAGCGGGAGACGTCTTGAGCAGTTCTTC; cdr3_aa: CASSVRTSGRRLEQFF; j_call: TRBJ2-1; v_call: TRBV10-2; clone_size: .; d_call: TRBD2
cdr3_nt: TGTGCCTCTCCTCCCGGACAGGGGCAGGGCTACACCTTC; cdr3_aa: CASPPGQGQGYTF; j_call: TRBJ1-2; v_call: TRBV30; clone_size: .; d_call: TRBD1
cdr3_nt: TGTGCCAGCAAGCCGGGCTCCCTATACGAGCAGTACTTC; cdr3_aa: CASKPGSLYEQYF; j_call: TRBJ2-7; v_call: TRBV6-6; clone_size: .; d_call: .
cdr3_nt: TGTGCCAGCAGCCGGACTAGCGGGGGCCCCTACAATGAGCAGTTCTTC; cdr3_aa: CASSRTSGGPYNEQFF; j_call: TRBJ2-1; v_call: TRBV7-6; clone_size: once; d_call: TRBD2
cdr3_nt: TGTGCCACCAGCAGAGCGGGGACGGAACAGCCCCAGCATTTT; cdr3_aa: CATSRAGTEQPQHF; j_call: TRBJ1-5; v_call: TRBV15; clone_size: .; d_call: .
cdr3_nt: TGCGCCAGCAGCTCGCCTCCCTACAATGAGCAGTTCTTC; cdr3_aa: CASSSPPYNEQFF; j_call: TRBJ2-1; v_call: TRBV5-1; clone_size: .; d_call: .
cdr3_nt: TGTGCCAGCAGCGCCCTAGCGGGGGGCCAAGGGACCCAGTACTTC; cdr3_aa: CASSALAGGQGTQYF; j_call: TRBJ2-5; v_call: TRBV11-2; clone_size: .; d_call: TRBD2
cdr3_nt: TGTGCCAGCAGCAGGGGCGGGGAGGCCTACGAGCAGTACTTC; cdr3_aa: CASSRGGEAYEQYF; j_call: TRBJ2-7; v_call: TRBV9; clone_size: .; d_call: .
cdr3_nt: TGTGCCAGCAGCCTTATCCGGGGCTACGAGCAGTACTTC; cdr3_aa: CASSLIRGYEQYF; j_call: TRBJ2-7; v_call: TRBV7-2; clone_size: .; d_call: .